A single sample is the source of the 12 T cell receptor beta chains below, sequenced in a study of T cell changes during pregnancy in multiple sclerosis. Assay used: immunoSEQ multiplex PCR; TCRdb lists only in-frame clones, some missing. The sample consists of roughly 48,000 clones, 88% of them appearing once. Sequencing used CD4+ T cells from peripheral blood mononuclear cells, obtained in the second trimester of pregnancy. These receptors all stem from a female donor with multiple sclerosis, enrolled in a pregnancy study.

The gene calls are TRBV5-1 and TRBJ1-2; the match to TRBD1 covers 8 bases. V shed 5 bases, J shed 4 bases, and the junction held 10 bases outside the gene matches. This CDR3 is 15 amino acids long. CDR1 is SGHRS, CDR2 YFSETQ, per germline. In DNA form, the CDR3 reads TGCGCCAGCAGGCTTGGACAGGGAAATATCTATGGCTACACCTTC. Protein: CASRLGQGNIYGYTF.

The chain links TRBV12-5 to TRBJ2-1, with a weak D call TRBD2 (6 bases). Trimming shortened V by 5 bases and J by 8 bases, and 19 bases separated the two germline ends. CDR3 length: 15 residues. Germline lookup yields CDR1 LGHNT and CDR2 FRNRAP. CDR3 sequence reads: CASGPDASDSDEQFF. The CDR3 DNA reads TGTGCTAGTGGTCCTGACGCTAGCGATTCGGATGAGCAGTTCTTC.

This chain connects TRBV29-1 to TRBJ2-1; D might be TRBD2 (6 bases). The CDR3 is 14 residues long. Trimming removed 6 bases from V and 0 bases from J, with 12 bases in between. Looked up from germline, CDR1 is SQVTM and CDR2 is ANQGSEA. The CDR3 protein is CSVLIGSSYNEQFF. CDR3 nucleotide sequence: TGCAGCGTCCTAATCGGGAGCTCCTACAATGAGCAGTTCTTC.

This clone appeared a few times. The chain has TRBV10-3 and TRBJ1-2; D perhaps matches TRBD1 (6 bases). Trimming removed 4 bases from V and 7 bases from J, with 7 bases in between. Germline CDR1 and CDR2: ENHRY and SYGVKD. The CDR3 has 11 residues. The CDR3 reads CAISGGGGYTF. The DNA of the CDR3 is TGTGCCATCAGTGGAGGGGGTGGCTACACCTTC.

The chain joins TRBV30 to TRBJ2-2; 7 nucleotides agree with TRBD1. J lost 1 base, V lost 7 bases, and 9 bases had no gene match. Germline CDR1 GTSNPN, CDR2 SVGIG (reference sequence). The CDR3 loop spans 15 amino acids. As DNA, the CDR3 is TGTGCCTTGGGACAGCTTTCTATGAACACCGGGGAGCTGTTTTTT. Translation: CALGQLSMNTGELFF.

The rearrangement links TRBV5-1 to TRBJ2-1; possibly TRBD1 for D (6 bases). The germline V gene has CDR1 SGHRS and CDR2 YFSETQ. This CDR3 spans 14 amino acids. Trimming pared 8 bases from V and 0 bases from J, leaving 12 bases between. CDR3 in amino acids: CASKRGSSYNEQFF. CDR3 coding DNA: TGCGCCAGTAAAAGGGGGAGCTCCTACAATGAGCAGTTCTTC.

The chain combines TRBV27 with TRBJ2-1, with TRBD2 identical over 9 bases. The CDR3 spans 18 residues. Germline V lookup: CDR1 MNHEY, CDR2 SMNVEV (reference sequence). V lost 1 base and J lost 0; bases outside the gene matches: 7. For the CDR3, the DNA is TGTGCCAGCAGTTTATTTCTAGCGGGACCAAGCTCCTACAATGAGCAGTTCTTC. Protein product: CASSLFLAGPSSYNEQFF.

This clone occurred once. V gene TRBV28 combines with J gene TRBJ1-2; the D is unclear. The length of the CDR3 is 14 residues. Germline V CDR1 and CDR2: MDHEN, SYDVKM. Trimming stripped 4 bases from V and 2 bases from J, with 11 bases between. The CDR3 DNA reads TGTGCCAGCAGTTCCGGGAGCACAAACTATGGCTACACCTTC. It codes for CASSSGSTNYGYTF.

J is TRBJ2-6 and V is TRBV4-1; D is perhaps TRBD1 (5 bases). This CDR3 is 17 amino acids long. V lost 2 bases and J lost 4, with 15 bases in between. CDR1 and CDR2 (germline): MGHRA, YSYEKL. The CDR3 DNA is TGCGCCAGCAGCCAAAGGGTTATAGGGGCCGGGGCCAACGTCCTGACTTTC. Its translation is CASSQRVIGAGANVLTF.

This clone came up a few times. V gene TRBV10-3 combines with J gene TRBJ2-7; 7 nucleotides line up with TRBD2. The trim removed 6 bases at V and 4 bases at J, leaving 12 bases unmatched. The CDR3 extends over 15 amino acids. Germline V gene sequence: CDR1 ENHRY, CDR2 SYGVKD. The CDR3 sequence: CAISPPGGSDYEQYF. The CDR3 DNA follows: TGTGCCATCAGCCCCCCGGGAGGATCCGATTACGAGCAGTACTTC.

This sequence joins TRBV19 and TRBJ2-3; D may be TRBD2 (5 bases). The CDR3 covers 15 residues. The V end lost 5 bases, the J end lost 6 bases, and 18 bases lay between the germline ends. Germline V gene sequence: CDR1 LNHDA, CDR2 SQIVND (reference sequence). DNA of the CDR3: TGTGCCAGTAGTGTCGGGGAGTTAGTGTTGGATACGCAGTATTTT. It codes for CASSVGELVLDTQYF.

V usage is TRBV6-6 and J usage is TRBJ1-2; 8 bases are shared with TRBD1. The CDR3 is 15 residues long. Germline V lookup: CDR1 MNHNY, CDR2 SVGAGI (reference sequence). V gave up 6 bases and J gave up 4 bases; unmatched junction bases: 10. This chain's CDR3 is CASSGGDRSGYGYTF. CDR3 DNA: TGTGCCAGCAGCGGAGGGGACAGGTCCGGCTATGGCTACACCTTC.